This T cell receptor beta chain was identified in a study of shared clonotypes between healthy human individuals. General study results and limits: Sharing across a handful of donors was seen in 4% to 6.5% of naive CD4 clonotypes. Inspection by rarefaction showed sorted-subset sequencing to be incomplete despite large depth. In having few donors, the study represented limited genetic and exposure-history diversity. Some clonotypes were shared by all four sorted-subset donors, while others were not shared. The non-shared ones had lower generation probabilities than the shared ones.

The CDR3 extends over 11 amino acids. Germline V gene data show CDR1 as MGHDK and CDR2 as SYGVNS. Trimming took 3 bases from V and 5 from J, leaving 4 bases between them. The protocol was immunoSEQ multiplex PCR, while the TCRdb copy is restricted to in-frame clones and leaves out a portion. This table has 1.5 million to 2.5 million clones, about 95% appearing once. Naive CD8 cells comprised CD45RO-negative, CCR7-positively selected cells, excluding terminally differentiated effector memory CD45RA+ cells. For this clone: Its antigen is currently unknown. This CDR3 is also generated by other DNA sequences in the sample.

The clonotype comes from a man between 18 and 29 years old in good health. The chain carries TRBV25-1 and TRBJ1-2, with D unclear. The material sequenced was naive CD8+ T cells sorted from blood. CDR3 in DNA: TGTGCCAGCAGTGACGGATATGGCTACACCTTC. Its protein is CASSDGYGYTF.